Shown below are 20 T cell receptor beta chains from a single sample sequenced in a study of T cells in Graves' hyperthyroidism and ophthalmopathy. RNA transcripts gave rise to amplified TCR beta CDR3 regions. A set of HTBI primers served as the primers for a first-round RT-PCR of the TCR CDR3. TCRdb ran MiXCR on the multiplex PCR reads and lists one entry per CDR3 protein. The sample yields about 400,000 distinct CDR3 sequences, 25% seen once. The source material was blood. Receptors were obtained from a man aged 45-65 years with Graves' hyperthyroidism.

This clonotype was recorded many times. The rearrangement joins TRBV6-1 to TRBJ2-1; possibly TRBD2 for D (8 bases). The CDR3 runs to 16 residues. Trimming cost V 7 bases and J 7 bases, with 23 bases left between them. CDR1 and CDR2 (germline): MNHNS, SASEGT. The CDR3 DNA follows: TGTGCCAGCAACCTACGGGGGGGAGGGGGCAAGAATGAGCAGTTCTTC. This encodes CASNLRGGGGKNEQFF.

In its sample, this clonotype was seen many times. The rearrangement joins TRBV7-9 to TRBJ2-3, with 10 bases matching TRBD2. V was clipped by 5 bases and J by 3 bases; unmatched bases: 5. This CDR3 comprises 15 residues. Germline V lookup: CDR1 SEHNR, CDR2 FQNEAQ (reference sequence). Here the CDR3 DNA reads TGTGCCAGCAGCCCTAGCGGGAGTGTGACAGATACGCAGTATTTT. It encodes CASSPSGSVTDTQYF.

This clonotype was seen a few times. It may be a read error: a sequence one base away is much more abundant. The V and J genes are TRBV6-5 and TRBJ2-1; TRBD2 is a possible D gene (7 bases). Germline V gene sequence: CDR1 MNHEY, CDR2 SVGAGI. The CDR3 consists of 17 residues. CDR3 sequence (DNA): TGTGCCAGCAGTTTAGCCCCTCGGCCCCGGGGGGACAATGAGCAGCTCTTC. It is translated as CASSLAPRPRGDNEQLF.

The chain combines TRBV6-1 with TRBJ2-3; weak D call: TRBD1 (6 bases). The CDR3 consists of 15 residues. The germline V gene encodes CDR1 MNHNS and CDR2 SASEGT. V was clipped by 2 bases and J by 2 bases, with 11 bases between them. For the CDR3, the DNA is TGTGCCAGCAGTGAAAGTACAGGGCTCACAGATACGCAGTATTTT. This translates into CASSESTGLTDTQYF.

This chain joins TRBV6-1 and TRBJ2-1; D not certain. Germline V gene lookup returns CDR1 MNHNS and CDR2 SASEGT. The ends were cut back, 1 base at V and 0 bases at J, with 7 bases in the middle. The CDR3 is 15 residues long. CDR3: CASSEDWSSYNEQFF. Written as DNA, the CDR3 is TGTGCCAGCAGTGAAGACTGGAGCTCCTACAATGAGCAGTTCTTC.

The chain links TRBV28 to TRBJ2-2; 9 positions match TRBD2. This CDR3 region has 14 residues. Germline CDR1 and CDR2: MDHEN and SYDVKM. V shed 6 bases and J 8 bases; nucleotides not matched to a gene: 7. In nucleotides, the CDR3 is TGTGCCAGCAGCCAGCGGGAGGAAGGGGGGGAGCTGTTTTTT. Its translation is CASSQREEGGELFF.

The sample holds a few counts of this clonotype. This sequence joins TRBV19 and TRBJ1-1, with D possibly matching TRBD1 (5 bases). Per the germline V gene, CDR1 is LNHDA and CDR2 is SQIVND (reference sequence). The ends were cut back, 4 bases at V and 0 bases at J, with 9 bases in the middle. This CDR3 is built from 14 residues. The CDR3 is CASSKRGMNTEAFF. The DNA of the CDR3 is TGTGCCAGTAGTAAACGGGGCATGAACACTGAAGCTTTCTTT.

CDR3 coding DNA: TGCAGTGCGAAGACAGGGGGCATCTCCGAGCAGTACTTC. Translation: CSAKTGGISEQYF. This chain connects TRBV20-1 to TRBJ2-7, with 10 bases matching TRBD1. Trimming at V came to 6 bases and at J to 6 bases, leaving 8 bases not matched to a gene. Germline V gene data show CDR1 as DFQATT and CDR2 as SNEGSKA (reference sequence). This CDR3 is 13 amino acids long.

This clonotype was recorded many times. J is TRBJ2-7 and V is TRBV3-1; D is tentatively TRBD1 or TRBD2 (5 bases each). Per the germline V gene, CDR1 is LGHDT and CDR2 is YNNKEL (reference sequence). The CDR3 covers 14 residues. Trimming removed 4 bases at V and 1 base at J, with 11 bases between. The CDR3 DNA reads as TGTGCCAGCAGCCCGGGACCGGATTCCTACGAGCAGTACTTC. It is translated as CASSPGPDSYEQYF.

The rearrangement uses TRBV24-1 and TRBJ1-2; D is possibly TRBD1 (5 bases). This CDR3 is 18 amino acids long. The germline gives CDR1 KGHDR, CDR2 SFDVKD. With 4 bases removed from V and 4 bases from J, the gap between germline ends came to 24 bases. The CDR3 DNA is TGTGCCACCAGTGAGGCCGGGCGGGGGACTGCTTCTGGCTATGGCTACACCTTC. Its protein product is CATSEAGRGTASGYGYTF.

The chain recombines TRBV15 with TRBJ2-1; TRBD2 aligns across 8 bases. Germline CDR1 and CDR2: LNHNV and YYDKDF (reference sequence). The CDR3 contains 17 residues. V was clipped by 0 bases and J by 0 bases; unmatched bases: 4. CDR3 protein: CATSRDEGTSSYNEQFF. The DNA of the CDR3 is TGTGCCACCAGCAGAGATGAAGGGACTAGCTCCTACAATGAGCAGTTCTTC.

CDR3 sequence (DNA): TGCGCCAGCAGCTTGGGGGACAGGAGTTCACCCCTCCACTTT. Translation: CASSLGDRSSPLHF. The chain uses TRBV5-1 and TRBJ1-6; TRBD1 matches 8 bases. This CDR3 has 14 residues. The germline V gene encodes CDR1 SGHRS and CDR2 YFSETQ. After removal of 0 bases from V and 9 bases from J, the junction contained 2 bases not matched to a gene.

The chain couples TRBV20-1 to TRBJ2-5; no clear D. The CDR3 has 15 residues. The V and J ends lost 1 base and 2 bases respectively, with 14 bases between them. Germline assignment: CDR1 DFQATT and CDR2 SNEGSKA (reference sequence). The CDR3 sequence: CSARVSKASQETQYF. The DNA of the CDR3 is TGCAGTGCTAGAGTATCCAAGGCCTCTCAAGAGACCCAGTACTTC.

V gene TRBV6-2 or TRBV6-3 combines with J gene TRBJ2-7; TRBD2 agrees at 11 bases. Trimming removed 0 bases from V and 1 base from J; junction bases left unmatched: 17. CDR3 length equals 21 residues. The germline V gene has CDR1 MNHEY and CDR2 SVGEGT. CDR3 region: CASSYSVGGKRGTSGSYEQYF. In DNA form, the CDR3 reads TGTGCCAGCAGTTACTCAGTAGGAGGCAAAAGAGGGACTAGCGGTTCCTACGAGCAGTACTTC.

This clonotype was counted ten times or more. The gene calls are TRBV12-3 or TRBV12-4 and TRBJ2-5; D is possibly TRBD1 (6 bases). The CDR3 covers 13 residues. Trimming stripped 6 bases from V and 1 base from J, with 9 bases between. The CDR3 bases are TGTGCCAGCAGGCGACAGGTCCAAGAGACCCAGTACTTC. Amino acids: CASRRQVQETQYF.

The rearrangement links TRBV7-9 to TRBJ2-2; 10 bases agree with TRBD2. The CDR3 covers 14 residues. Trimming cost V 7 bases and J 5 bases; bases outside gene matches: 4. In germline, CDR1 is SEHNR, CDR2 FQNEAQ (reference sequence). CDR3 amino acids: CASKELAGTGELFF. The CDR3 DNA sequence: TGTGCCAGCAAGGAACTAGCGGGAACCGGGGAGCTGTTTTTT.

Only a few counts were recorded for this clonotype. The chain couples TRBV5-1 to TRBJ2-3; TRBD2 matches 12 bases. This CDR3 spans 17 amino acids. V lost 0 bases, J lost 4 bases, and 6 bases stayed unmatched. The germline CDR1 and CDR2 sequences are SGHRS and YFSETQ. Here the CDR3 reads CASSLDLAGGPADTQYF. Here the CDR3 DNA reads TGCGCCAGCAGCTTGGATCTAGCGGGAGGGCCCGCAGATACGCAGTATTTT.

This clonotype appeared many times. The chain is built from TRBV6-1 and TRBJ2-1; 9 bases agree with TRBD1. J was trimmed by 10 bases and V by 6 bases; bases with no gene match: 1. The CDR3 extends over 11 amino acids. CDR1 MNHNS and CDR2 SASEGT come from the germline V gene. The CDR3 DNA is TGTGCCAGCAGCACAGGGGGCGAGCAGTTCTTC. Residues: CASSTGGEQFF.

In the case of this clonotype: This may stem from a read error, because a much larger clone lies one nucleotide away. The chain is built from TRBV7-9 and TRBJ2-7, with D perhaps matching TRBD1 or TRBD2 (5 bases each). Germline V lookup: CDR1 SEHNR, CDR2 FQNEAQ (reference sequence). The CDR3 spans 13 residues. The CDR3 sequence: CGSKGSLVNEQYF. CDR3 sequence (DNA): TGTGGCAGCAAGGGGAGCCTCGTCAACGAGCAGTACTTC.

The chain has TRBV2 and TRBJ2-5; D ambiguous. The CDR3 sequence is 14 residues long. In germline, CDR1 is SNHLY, CDR2 FYNNEI. V lost 2 bases, J lost 5 bases, and 12 bases lay in between. The CDR3 loop is CASSELVYGETQYF. DNA of the CDR3: TGTGCCAGCAGTGAATTGGTCTACGGCGAGACCCAGTACTTC.